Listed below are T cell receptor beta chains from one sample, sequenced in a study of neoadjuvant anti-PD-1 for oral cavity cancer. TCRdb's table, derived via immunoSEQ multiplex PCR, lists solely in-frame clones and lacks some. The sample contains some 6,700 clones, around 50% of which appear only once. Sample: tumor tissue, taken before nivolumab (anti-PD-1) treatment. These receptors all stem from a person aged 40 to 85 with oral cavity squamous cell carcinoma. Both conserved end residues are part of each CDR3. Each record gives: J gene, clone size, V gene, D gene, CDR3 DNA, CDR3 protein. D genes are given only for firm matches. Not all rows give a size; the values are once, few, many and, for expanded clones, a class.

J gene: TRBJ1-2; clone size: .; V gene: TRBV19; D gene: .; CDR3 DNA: TGTGCCAGTAGCCCGACAGCGCGGAGTGACTATGGCTACACCTTC; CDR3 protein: CASSPTARSDYGYTF
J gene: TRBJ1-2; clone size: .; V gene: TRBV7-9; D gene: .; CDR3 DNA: TGTGCCAGCAGCTTATCACGGCCTGGTAACTATGGCTACACCTTC; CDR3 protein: CASSLSRPGNYGYTF
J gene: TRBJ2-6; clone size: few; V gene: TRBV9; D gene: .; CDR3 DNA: TGTGCCAGCAGCGCCCCGGGCTCTGGGGCCAACGTCCTGACTTTC; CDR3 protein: CASSAPGSGANVLTF
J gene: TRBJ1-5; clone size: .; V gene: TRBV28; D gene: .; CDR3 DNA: TGTGCCAGCAGCCATCGACGGAGGAATCAGCCCCAGCATTTT; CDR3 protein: CASSHRRRNQPQHF
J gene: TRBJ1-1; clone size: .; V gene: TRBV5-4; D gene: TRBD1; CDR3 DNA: TGTGCCAGCAGCTGGGGACAGATGAACACTGAAGCTTTCTTT; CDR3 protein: CASSWGQMNTEAFF
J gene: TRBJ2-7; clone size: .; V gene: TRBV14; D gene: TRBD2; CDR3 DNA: TGTGCCAGCAGCCGGACTAGCGGGGGGTGGGCCTACGAGCAGTACTTC; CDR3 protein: CASSRTSGGWAYEQYF
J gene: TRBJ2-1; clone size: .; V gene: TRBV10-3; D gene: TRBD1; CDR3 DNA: TGTGCCATCAGTGAGATGGGGACAGGGGTCGCTGAGCAGTTCTTC; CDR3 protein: CAISEMGTGVAEQFF
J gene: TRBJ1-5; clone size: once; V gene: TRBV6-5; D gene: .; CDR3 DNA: TGTGCCAGCAGTATTACTGCCACACAGGATCAGCCCCAGCATTTT; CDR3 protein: CASSITATQDQPQHF
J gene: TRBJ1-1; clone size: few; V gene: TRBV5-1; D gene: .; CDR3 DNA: TGCGCCAGCAGCGGACAGCTTAACACTGAAGCTTTCTTT; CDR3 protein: CASSGQLNTEAFF
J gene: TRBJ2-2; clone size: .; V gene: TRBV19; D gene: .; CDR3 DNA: TGTGCCAGTAGTATTCGCAGGGTTGACACCGGGGAGCTGTTTTTT; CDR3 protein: CASSIRRVDTGELFF
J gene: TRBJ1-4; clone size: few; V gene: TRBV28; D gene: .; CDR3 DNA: TGTGCCAGCAGGGCCGGGGGAACCCTCTACGAAAAACTGTTTTTT; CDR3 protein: CASRAGGTLYEKLFF
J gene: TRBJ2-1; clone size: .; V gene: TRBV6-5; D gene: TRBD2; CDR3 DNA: TGTGCCAGCAGTCCGCGGGGGAGCTCCTACAATGAGCAGTTCTTC; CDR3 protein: CASSPRGSSYNEQFF
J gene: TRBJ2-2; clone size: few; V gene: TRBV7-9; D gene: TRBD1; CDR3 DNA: TGTGCCAGCAGCTTACTGAGGGGGCAGTTCGGGGAGCTGTTTTTT; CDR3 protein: CASSLLRGQFGELFF
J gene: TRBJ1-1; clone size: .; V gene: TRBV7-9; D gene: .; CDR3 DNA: TGTGCCAGCAGCTTAGTGAACACTGAAGCTTTCTTT; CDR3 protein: CASSLVNTEAFF
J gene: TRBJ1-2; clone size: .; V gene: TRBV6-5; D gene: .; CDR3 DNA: TGTGCCAGCAGTGACTTGACAGGTGGAGGCTACACCTTC; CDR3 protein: CASSDLTGGGYTF
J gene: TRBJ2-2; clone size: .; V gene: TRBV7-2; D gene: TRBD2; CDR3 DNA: TGTGCCAGCAGCTCCCCGGGACTAGCGAGAACCGGGGAGCTGTTTTTT; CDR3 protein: CASSSPGLARTGELFF
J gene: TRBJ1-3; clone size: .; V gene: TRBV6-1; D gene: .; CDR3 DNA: TGTGCCAGCAGTGAACCCAGGGGCGCGGGAGGAAACACCATATATTTT; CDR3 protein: CASSEPRGAGGNTIYF
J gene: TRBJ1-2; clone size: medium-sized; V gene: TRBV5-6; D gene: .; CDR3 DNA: TGTGCCAGCAGCTTGAGGCAGGGAGTCTATGGCTACACCTTC; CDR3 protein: CASSLRQGVYGYTF
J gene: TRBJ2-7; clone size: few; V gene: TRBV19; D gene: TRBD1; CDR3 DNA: TGTGCCAGTAGTGCTCGGGGACAGGGTCTCTACGAGCAGTACTTC; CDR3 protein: CASSARGQGLYEQYF
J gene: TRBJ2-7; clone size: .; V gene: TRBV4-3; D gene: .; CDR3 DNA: TGCGCCAGCAGCCAAGTCCTCGCCCGGGTTCCCCCCTACGAGCAGTACTTC; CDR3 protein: CASSQVLARVPPYEQYF
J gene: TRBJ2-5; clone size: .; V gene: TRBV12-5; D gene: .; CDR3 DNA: TGTGCTAGTGGTTCCCGGGGGAAGACCCAGTACTTC; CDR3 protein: CASGSRGKTQYF
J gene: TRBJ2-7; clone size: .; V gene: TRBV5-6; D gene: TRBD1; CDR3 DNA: TGTGCCAGCAGGCCCCCGGGACAGGGGAACGAGCAGTACTTC; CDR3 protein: CASRPPGQGNEQYF
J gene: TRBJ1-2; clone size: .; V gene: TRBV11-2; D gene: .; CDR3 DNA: TGTGCCAGCAGCGAAAACTCGGGACCAACTAACTATGGCTACACCTTC; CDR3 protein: CASSENSGPTNYGYTF
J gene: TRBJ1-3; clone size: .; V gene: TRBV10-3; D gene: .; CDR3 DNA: TGTGCCATCAGTGAGTCTACGAGGCTTGGAAACACCATATATTTT; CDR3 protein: CAISESTRLGNTIYF
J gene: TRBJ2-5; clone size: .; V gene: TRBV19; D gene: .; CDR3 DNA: TGTGCCAGTAAAGCCACAGGGCGGGAGACCCAGTACTTC; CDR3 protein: CASKATGRETQYF
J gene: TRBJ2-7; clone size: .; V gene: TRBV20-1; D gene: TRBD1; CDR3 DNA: TGCAGTGCGGGACAGATCGAGCAGTACTTC; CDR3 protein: CSAGQIEQYF
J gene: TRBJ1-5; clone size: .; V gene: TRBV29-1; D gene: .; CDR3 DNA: TGCAGCGTCGCGGACGGGGAGAATCAGCCCCAGCATTTT; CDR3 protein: CSVADGENQPQHF
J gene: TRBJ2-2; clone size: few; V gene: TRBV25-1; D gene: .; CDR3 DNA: TGTGCCAGCAGACAACAGGGAGCCGGGGAGCTGTTTTTT; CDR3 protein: CASRQQGAGELFF
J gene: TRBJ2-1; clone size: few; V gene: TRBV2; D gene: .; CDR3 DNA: TGTGCCAGCAGCCCTCTGTACTATGAGCAGTTCTTC; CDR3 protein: CASSPLYYEQFF
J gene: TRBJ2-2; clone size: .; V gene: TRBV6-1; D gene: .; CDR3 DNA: TGTGCCAGCAGTGAAGCTGTAACCGGGGAGCTGTTTTTT; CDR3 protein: CASSEAVTGELFF
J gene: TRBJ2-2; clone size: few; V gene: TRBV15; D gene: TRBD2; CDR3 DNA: TGTGCCACCAGCAGAGAACGGGGGGTGACCGGGGAGCTGTTTTTT; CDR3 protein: CATSRERGVTGELFF
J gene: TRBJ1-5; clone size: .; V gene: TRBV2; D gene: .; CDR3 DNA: TGTGCCAGCAGTCCCGGGCAGGGCGTCGTGCCCCAGCATTTT; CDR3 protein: CASSPGQGVVPQHF
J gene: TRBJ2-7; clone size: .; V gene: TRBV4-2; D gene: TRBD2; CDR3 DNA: TGTGCCAGCAGCCATCAGAGCGGGAGCTACGAGCAGTACTTC; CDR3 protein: CASSHQSGSYEQYF
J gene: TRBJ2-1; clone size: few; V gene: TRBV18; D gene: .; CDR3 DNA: TGTGCCAGCTCACCAGGGGCCGAGTTGGTCTTCTTC; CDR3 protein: CASSPGAELVFF
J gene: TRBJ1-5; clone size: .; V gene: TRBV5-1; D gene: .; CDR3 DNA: TGCGCCAGCAGCTTAGAGGGGGGATTCAATCAGCCCCAGCATTTT; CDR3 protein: CASSLEGGFNQPQHF
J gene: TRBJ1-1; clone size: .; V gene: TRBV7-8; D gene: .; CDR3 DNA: TGTGCCAGCAGCTCCGAAGGGCGGCACCAGAACACTGAAGCTTTCTTT; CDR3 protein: CASSSEGRHQNTEAFF
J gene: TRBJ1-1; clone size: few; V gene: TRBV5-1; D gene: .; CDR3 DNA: TGCGCCAGCAGCTTACCAGGAGTGAACACTGAAGCTTTCTTT; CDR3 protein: CASSLPGVNTEAFF
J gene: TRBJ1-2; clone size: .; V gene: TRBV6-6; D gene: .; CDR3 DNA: TGTGCCAGCAGTTACTCTGGAGAGTTAAACTATGGCTACACCTTC; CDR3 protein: CASSYSGELNYGYTF
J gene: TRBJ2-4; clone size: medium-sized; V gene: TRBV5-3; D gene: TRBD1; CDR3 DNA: TGTGCCAGAAGCTTGGGACAGGGAAAGGCCAAAAACATTCAGTACTTC; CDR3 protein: CARSLGQGKAKNIQYF
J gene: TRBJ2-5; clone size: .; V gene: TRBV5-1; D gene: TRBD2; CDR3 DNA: TGCGCCAGCAGCGGGGGGGACTTAGAGACCCAGTACTTC; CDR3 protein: CASSGGDLETQYF
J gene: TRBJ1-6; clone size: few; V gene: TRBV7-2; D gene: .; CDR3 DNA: TGTGCCAGCAGCTTAGGTTGGGCCGCCAATTCACCCCTCCACTTT; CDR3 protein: CASSLGWAANSPLHF
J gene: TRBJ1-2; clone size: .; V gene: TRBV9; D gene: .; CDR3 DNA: TGTGCCAGCAGCGTAGCTACCAATCCTAACTATGGCTACACCTTC; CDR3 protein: CASSVATNPNYGYTF
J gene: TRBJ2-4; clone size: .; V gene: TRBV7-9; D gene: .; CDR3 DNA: TGTGCCAGCAGCCCGAGGACCGGAGTAGACATTCAGTACTTC; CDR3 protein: CASSPRTGVDIQYF
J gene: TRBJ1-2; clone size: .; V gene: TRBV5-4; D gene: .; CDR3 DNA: TGTGCCAGCAGCCCCCGGGACAACTATGGCTACACCTTC; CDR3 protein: CASSPRDNYGYTF
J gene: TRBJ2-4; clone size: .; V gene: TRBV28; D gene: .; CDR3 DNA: TGTGCCAGCAGTTTAGGACCGGGCGACAAAAACATTCAGTACTTC; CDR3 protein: CASSLGPGDKNIQYF
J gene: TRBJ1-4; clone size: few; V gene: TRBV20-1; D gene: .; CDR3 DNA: TGCAGTGTAAGGGTTAATGAAAAACTGTTTTTT; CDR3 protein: CSVRVNEKLFF
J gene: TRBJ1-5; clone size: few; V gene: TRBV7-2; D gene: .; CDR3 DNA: TGTGCCAGCAGCTGGACTACAGGGATTGGGCAGCCCCAGCATTTT; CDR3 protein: CASSWTTGIGQPQHF
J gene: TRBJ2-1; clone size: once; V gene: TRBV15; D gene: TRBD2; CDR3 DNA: TGTGCCACCCGGGGGACTAGCGGGGGGGCTTTCGTGTCCTACAATGAGCAGTTCTTC; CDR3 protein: CATRGTSGGAFVSYNEQFF
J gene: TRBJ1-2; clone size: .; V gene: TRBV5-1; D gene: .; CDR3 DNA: TGCGCCAGCAGCTTGGACGGGAACTATGGCTACACCTTC; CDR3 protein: CASSLDGNYGYTF
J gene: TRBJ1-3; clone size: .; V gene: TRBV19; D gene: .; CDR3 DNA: TGTGCCAGTCCCTCGGTCTCTGGAAACACCATATATTTT; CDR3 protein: CASPSVSGNTIYF
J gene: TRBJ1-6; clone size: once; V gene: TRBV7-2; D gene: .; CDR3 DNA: TGTGCCAGCAGCCCCATGGGGGCCCAGGGGTCACCCCTCCACTTT; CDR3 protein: CASSPMGAQGSPLHF